This T cell receptor beta chain derives from a study of T-cell memory formation after mild COVID-19. The V gene lost 3 bases and the J gene lost 9 bases, with 12 bases spanning the gap. In germline, CDR1 is KGHSH, CDR2 LQKENI. This CDR3 is 13 amino acids long. The table lists this clonotype with a few counts. A single record per CDR3 protein comes from TCRdb applying MiXCR to the 5' RACE reads. Of a few hundred thousand distinct CDR3 sequences in the sample, 20% to 25% were seen once. The receptor comes from an adult woman who had mild COVID-19 (a few samples of this study predate the infection). Cell type and time point are not known. The sequencing input was PBMCs or a T cell subset sorted from them (not recorded which). This sequence joins TRBV18 and TRBJ2-1; D not resolved. The CDR3, as DNA: TGTGCCAGCTCACCCCCCTCGCTGGCTGAGCAGTTCTTC. Translated, it gives CASSPPSLAEQFF.